The 18 T cell receptor beta chains presented below share a single source sample, sequenced in a study of T-cell reconstitution after alpha-beta-depleted transplantation in children. Preparation of the TCRbeta library used unique molecular identifiers. MiXCR was run by TCRdb on the PCR reads, yielding one entry per CDR3 protein. The sample includes more than 300,000 distinct CDR3 sequences, around 15% of them seen just once. The sample in question was PBMCs, mostly from graft donor cells, obtained 360 days after TCRalphabeta/CD19-depleted stem cell transplant. The receptor set was obtained from a male patient aged 2-10 years who had a stem cell transplant for acute lymphoblastic leukemia, so the T cells may come from the graft donor.

This clonotype showed up just a few times. The chain carries TRBV12-3 or TRBV12-4 and TRBJ2-7, with 7 bases lining up with TRBD1. This CDR3 has 14 amino acids. V dropped 7 bases and J dropped 6; count of bases not matched to a gene: 12. The CDR3 loop reads CASTLGRGNVEQYF. Written as DNA, the CDR3 is TGTGCCAGCACCCTGGGCAGGGGGAATGTCGAGCAGTACTTC.

The chain combines TRBV28 with TRBJ1-4; 7 bases align to TRBD1. From germline, CDR1 is MDHEN and CDR2 SYDVKM. V trimming: 7 bases; J trimming: 11 bases; junction bases outside the gene matches: 10. The length of the CDR3 is 13 residues. DNA of the CDR3: TGTGCCAGCACCGGACAGGCGCTGAGGAAACTGTTTTTT. It is translated as CASTGQALRKLFF.

The J gene is TRBJ2-1, the V gene TRBV5-1; TRBD2 agrees at 7 bases. The V segment lost 3 bases and the J segment 6 bases; nucleotides outside the gene matches: 6. This CDR3 contains 14 residues. The germline V gene has CDR1 SGHRS and CDR2 YFSETQ. The CDR3 here is CASSWGGASNEQFF. The CDR3 DNA reads as TGCGCCAGCAGCTGGGGAGGGGCCTCCAATGAGCAGTTCTTC.

This clonotype occurred many times. This chain uses TRBV5-1 with TRBJ2-3, with 8 positions matching TRBD2. The CDR3 is 15 amino acids. Germline-derived CDR1 and CDR2 are SGHRS and YFSETQ. Losses at the gene ends were 0 bases for V and 3 bases for J; bases not matched to a gene: 3. CDR3 residues: CASSLALAGTDTQYF. In DNA form, the CDR3 reads TGCGCCAGCAGCTTGGCGTTAGCGGGGACAGATACGCAGTATTTT. Combining the CDR3 with reference TRBV5-1 and TRBJ2-3 gives the whole variable domain KAGVTQTPRYLIKTRGQQVTLSCSPISGHRSVSWYQQTPGQGLQFLFEYFSETQRNKGNFPGRFSGRQFSNSRSEMNVSTLELGDSALYLCASSLALAGTDTQYFGPGTRLTVL.

A few counts support this clonotype. The chain is built from TRBV28 and TRBJ2-7; unclear D gene. Germline lookup yields CDR1 MDHEN and CDR2 SYDVKM. This CDR3 region has 13 residues. V gave up 5 bases and J gave up 0 bases, with 8 bases separating them. CDR3 in DNA: TGTGCCAGCAGTGAGATTTCCTCCTACGAGCAGTACTTC. It codes for CASSEISSYEQYF.

The rearrangement links TRBV30 to TRBJ1-5; possibly TRBD1 for D (6 bases). CDR1 is GTSNPN and CDR2 is SVGIG in the germline V gene (reference sequence). The CDR3 covers 13 residues. Trimming took 2 bases from V and 4 from J, leaving 9 bases between them. The CDR3 DNA is TGTGCCTGGAGTCGGGGGGCGAATCAGCCCCAGCATTTT. Its translation: CAWSRGANQPQHF.

The gene calls are TRBV5-1 and TRBJ2-2, with a weak D call TRBD1 (6 bases). The germline V gene encodes CDR1 SGHRS and CDR2 YFSETQ. The CDR3 has 19 amino acids. Trimming stripped 1 base from V and 8 bases from J, with 27 bases between. Here the CDR3 reads CASSLISGYETNRAGELFF. The CDR3 coding sequence is TGCGCCAGCAGCTTGATTAGTGGCTACGAAACTAACAGGGCTGGGGAGCTGTTTTTT. Variable domain in full (rest from reference TRBV5-1 and TRBJ2-2): KAGVTQTPRYLIKTRGQQVTLSCSPISGHRSVSWYQQTPGQGLQFLFEYFSETQRNKGNFPGRFSGRQFSNSRSEMNVSTLELGDSALYLCASSLISGYETNRAGELFFGEGSRLTVL.

This sequence joins TRBV19 and TRBJ2-7; D is uncertain. Per the germline V gene, CDR1 is LNHDA and CDR2 is SQIVND (reference sequence). The germline V and J ends were trimmed by 1 base and 2 bases, with 12 bases remaining between them. The CDR3 is 15 residues long. Here the CDR3 DNA reads TGTGCCAGTAGTATAGTAGCTGATCCACCCTACGAGCAGTACTTC. Its translation is CASSIVADPPYEQYF.

J is TRBJ2-7 and V is TRBV5-1, with 10 nucleotides matching TRBD2. CDR1 is SGHRS and CDR2 is YFSETQ in the germline V gene. The V and J ends lost 1 base and 3 bases, in that order; junction bases with no gene match: 7. This CDR3 spans 16 amino acids. The CDR3 region is CASSLTSGTPLYEQYF. The DNA of the CDR3 is TGCGCCAGCAGCTTGACTAGCGGGACCCCCCTCTACGAGCAGTACTTC.

CDR3 sequence (DNA): TGTGCCAGCAGCAACATCCTGGCCGGGACAAGGGCCTTCTCTGGGGCCAACGTCCTGACTTTC. It specifies CASSNILAGTRAFSGANVLTF. The chain has TRBV21-1 and TRBJ2-6; TRBD1, the table's D call, was not compared with the DNA. TRBV21-1 is termed a pseudogene. The CDR3 is made up of 21 amino acids.

This chain links TRBV29-1 with TRBJ2-1; TRBD2 agrees at 9 bases. Germline values: CDR1 SQVTM, CDR2 ANQGSEA. The CDR3 contains 16 residues. J was trimmed by 8 bases and V by 0 bases; bases with no gene match: 11. The CDR3, as DNA: TGCAGCGTTGAAGATTTAAATAGCGGGAGTGCGGATGAGCAGTTCTTC. Amino acid sequence: CSVEDLNSGSADEQFF.

This clonotype was observed a handful of times. This chain connects TRBV4-2 to TRBJ2-5, with TRBD2 matching over 13 bases. Per the germline V gene, CDR1 is LGHNA and CDR2 is YNFKEQ. The CDR3 runs to 16 residues. The J segment lost 4 bases and the V segment lost 4 bases, leaving 6 bases of the junction unmatched. The DNA of the CDR3 is TGTGCCAGCAGCCCACGGACTAGCGGGAGCGGAGAGACCCAGTACTTC. Protein product: CASSPRTSGSGETQYF.

The chain joins TRBV27 to TRBJ1-1; 8 bases line up with TRBD1. The CDR3 length is 16 residues. Germline trimming cut 5 bases from V and 1 base from J; bases unmatched to any gene: 9. The V gene's germline CDR1 is MNHEY and CDR2 SMNVEV (reference sequence). The CDR3 coding sequence is TGTGCCAGCAGTGGCCGGACAGGGCTTTCGAACACTGAAGCTTTCTTT. It specifies CASSGRTGLSNTEAFF.

This clonotype was recorded many times. The genes are TRBV5-6 and TRBJ2-1, with 8 bases lining up with TRBD2. The CDR3 is 17 residues long. Looked up from germline, CDR1 is SGHDT and CDR2 is YYEEEE. Germline trimming cut 1 base from V and 0 bases from J; bases unmatched to any gene: 6. CDR3 sequence: CASSLLAGLFSYNEQFF. CDR3 nucleotides: TGTGCCAGCAGCTTGCTAGCGGGCCTGTTCTCCTACAATGAGCAGTTCTTC.

The rearrangement uses TRBV7-8 and TRBJ2-7; possibly TRBD1 for D (5 bases). CDR1 SGHVS and CDR2 FQNEAQ come from the germline V gene. CDR3 length: 17 amino acids. Trimming cost V 1 base and J 2 bases, with 18 bases left between them. CDR3 sequence: CASSLVEVPGYTYEQYF. CDR3 sequence (DNA): TGTGCCAGCAGCTTAGTAGAGGTACCAGGGTACACCTACGAGCAGTACTTC.

V gene TRBV5-1 combines with J gene TRBJ2-7, with D perhaps given as TRBD1 or TRBD2 (5 bases each). The CDR3 totals 14 residues. V dropped 4 bases and J dropped 7 bases, with 18 bases sitting between them. Germline assignment: CDR1 SGHRS and CDR2 YFSETQ. CDR3 amino acids: CASSPRGRGEEQYF. In DNA, the CDR3 is TGCGCCAGCAGCCCCCGGGGTCGAGGGGAAGAGCAGTACTTC. The variable domain in full, completed from reference TRBV5-1 and TRBJ2-7, reads KAGVTQTPRYLIKTRGQQVTLSCSPISGHRSVSWYQQTPGQGLQFLFEYFSETQRNKGNFPGRFSGRQFSNSRSEMNVSTLELGDSALYLCASSPRGRGEEQYFGPGTRLTVT.

There are many counts of this clonotype. One junction end does not reproduce the germline sequence, and a read error may be involved. The chain is built from TRBV12-3 or TRBV12-4 and TRBJ2-3; D perhaps matches TRBD1 (5 bases). CDR3 length: 14 residues. The CDR3, as DNA: TGTGCCAGCAGCTTAGGGGCTAGCACAGATACGCAGTATTTT. Its protein product is CASSLGASTDTQYF.

This clonotype was observed a handful of times. The chain is built from TRBV20-1 and TRBJ2-7; unclear D gene. V was cut by 0 bases and J by 1 base, with 10 bases left in between. Germline CDR1 DFQATT, CDR2 SNEGSKA (reference sequence). The CDR3 has 14 amino acids. CDR3 amino acids: CSARDGRISYEQYF. The CDR3 DNA reads as TGCAGTGCTAGAGACGGACGCATTTCCTACGAGCAGTACTTC.